The 23 T cell receptor beta chains below were found in one sample sequenced in a study of CD8+ T cells in alopecia areata. Sequencing relied on a cDNA template that was reverse transcribed from extracted RNA. The data were produced by immunoSEQ multiplex PCR, yet TCRdb's version contains in-frame clones alone and is incomplete. This table holds some 160,000 clones, 62% found once. The sample was CD8+ T cells sorted from blood. These receptors all stem from a human donor in good health.

This clone came up a few times. The CDR3: CASGSNQPQHF. Written as DNA, the CDR3 is TGTGCCAGCGGCAGCAATCAGCCCCAGCATTTT. The chain uses TRBV6-5 and TRBJ1-5; D gene uncertain. Germline lookup yields CDR1 MNHEY and CDR2 SVGAGI. The CDR3 consists of 11 residues. Trimming took off 8 bases at V and 1 base at J, with 3 bases between the two ends.

This clone qualifies as medium-sized. The V gene is TRBV7-9, the J gene TRBJ2-7; TRBD2 matches 13 bases. The CDR3 covers 17 residues. Looked up from germline, CDR1 is SEHNR and CDR2 is FQNEAQ (reference sequence). J gave up 5 bases and V 1 base, and 8 bases lay outside the gene matches. The CDR3 DNA sequence: TGTGCCAGCAGCTTAGGGGGACTAGCGGGGTCCGCGAACGAGCAGTACTTC. Translation gives CASSLGGLAGSANEQYF.

This clone was seen a handful of times. The chain links TRBV29-1 to TRBJ1-2, with D unresolved. The germline CDR1 and CDR2 sequences are SQVTM and ANQGSEA. The CDR3 runs 13 residues. Trimming cost V 0 bases and J 4 bases, with 9 bases left between them. The CDR3 DNA reads TGCAGCGTTGAAGAGAGGGCGCCCTATGGCTACACCTTC. Amino acids: CSVEERAPYGYTF.

This clone was picked up one time. The CDR3 region is CASSPGLAGEQYF. The CDR3, as DNA: TGTGCCAGCAGTCCCGGACTAGCGGGAGAGCAGTACTTC. The J gene is TRBJ2-7, the V gene TRBV27; 12 bases align to TRBD2. The CDR3 totals 13 residues. V lost 5 bases to trimming and J lost 7 bases; unmatched junction nucleotides: 3. The germline V gene has CDR1 MNHEY and CDR2 SMNVEV (reference sequence).

The chain is built from TRBV7-8 and TRBJ2-1; 10 nucleotides match TRBD2. J lost 2 bases, V lost 6 bases, and 13 bases had no gene match. CDR3 length: 18 amino acids. Germline V CDR1 and CDR2: SGHVS, FQNEAQ. The CDR3 loop reads CASSPGQRGLATYNEQFF. CDR3 in DNA: TGTGCCAGCAGTCCGGGACAACGGGGACTAGCGACCTACAATGAGCAGTTCTTC.

This chain uses TRBV27 with TRBJ2-3; D not resolved. The CDR3 is made up of 13 amino acids. Germline-derived CDR1 and CDR2 are MNHEY and SMNVEV (reference sequence). Trimming shortened V by 0 bases and J by 3 bases, and 4 bases separated the two germline ends. The CDR3 nucleotides are TGTGCCAGCAGTTTATCGGTTACAGATACGCAGTATTTT. Amino acid sequence: CASSLSVTDTQYF.

Only a few counts were recorded for this clone. V usage is TRBV27 and J usage is TRBJ2-1; D not certain. CDR1 MNHEY and CDR2 SMNVEV come from the germline V gene (reference sequence). The CDR3 runs 13 residues. V shed 6 bases and J shed 2 bases, with 8 bases lying between them. The CDR3 DNA reads as TGTGCCAGCAGCCCCGAAGCCTACAATGAGCAGTTCTTC. Its protein is CASSPEAYNEQFF.

With regard to this clone: This same CDR3 is encoded by further DNA sequences in the sample. V gene TRBV29-1 combines with J gene TRBJ2-7, with D perhaps assigned TRBD1 or TRBD2 (5 bases each). Trimming shortened V by 6 bases and J by 2 bases, and 11 bases separated the two germline ends. CDR1 is SQVTM and CDR2 is ANQGSEA in the germline V gene. This CDR3 region has 12 residues. The CDR3 nucleotides are TGCAGCGTCCGGGACGGAGCCTACGAGCAGTACTTC. Translation gives CSVRDGAYEQYF.

The rearrangement joins TRBV29-1 to TRBJ2-1; TRBD2 aligns across 10 bases. The junction had 4 bases not matched to a gene; V was cut back by 4 bases and J by 4 bases. The CDR3 totals 14 residues. Germline lookup yields CDR1 SQVTM and CDR2 ANQGSEA. The CDR3: CSVAGLAEYNEQFF. DNA of the CDR3: TGCAGCGTTGCCGGACTAGCGGAGTACAATGAGCAGTTCTTC.

This rearrangement joins TRBV29-1 to TRBJ2-5, with 7 positions matching TRBD2. Germline V gives CDR1 SQVTM, CDR2 ANQGSEA. The J segment lost 5 bases and the V segment lost 1 base, leaving 10 bases of the junction unmatched. The CDR3 runs to 15 residues. CDR3 sequence: CSVEGAGVGGETQYF. The CDR3 coding sequence is TGCAGCGTTGAAGGGGCGGGAGTAGGAGGGGAGACCCAGTACTTC.

This clone was counted a few times. The genes are TRBV23-1 and TRBJ2-7, with TRBD1 as a possible D gene (5 bases). TRBV23-1 is recorded as an ORF, its role being uncertain. The CDR3 loop spans 16 amino acids. Trimming took off 2 bases at V and 6 bases at J, with 20 bases between the two ends. The CDR3 here is CASSQRLQEFLPEQYF. The CDR3 DNA is TGCGCCAGCAGTCAACGCTTACAGGAATTCCTACCCGAGCAGTACTTC.

This chain uses TRBV7-9 with TRBJ2-3, with D unclear. V shed 1 base and J shed 5 bases, with 16 bases lying between them. CDR3 length equals 16 residues. Germline CDR1 reads SEHNR; CDR2 reads FQNEAQ (reference sequence). The CDR3, as DNA: TGTGCCAGCAGCTTAGTCCCAGGAGTTCAAGGAGATACGCAGTATTTT. Amino acid sequence: CASSLVPGVQGDTQYF.

The chain combines TRBV5-6 with TRBJ2-3, with a tentative D call TRBD1 (6 bases). Looked up from germline, CDR1 is SGHDT and CDR2 is YYEEEE. The V gene lost 2 bases and the J gene lost 0 bases, with 10 bases spanning the gap. The CDR3 totals 15 residues. CDR3 amino acids: CASSFGTGSTDTQYF. CDR3 in DNA: TGTGCCAGCAGCTTTGGAACAGGGAGCACAGATACGCAGTATTTT.

The chain employs TRBV14 and TRBJ2-1; no clear D. This CDR3 is built from 13 residues. CDR1 is SGHDN and CDR2 is FVKESK in the germline V gene. V shed 4 bases and J shed 8 bases, with 12 bases lying between them. CDR3 nucleotides: TGTGCCAGCAGCCTATTTCTAGTTCATGAGCAGTTCTTC. It translates to CASSLFLVHEQFF. The full variable domain, in which reference TRBV14 and TRBJ2-1 provide the parts outside the CDR3, is EAGVTQFPSHSVIEKGQTVTLRCDPISGHDNLYWYRRVMGKEIKFLLHFVKESKQDESGMPNNRFLAERTGGTYSTLKVQPAELEDSGVYFCASSLFLVHEQFFGPGTRLTVL.

The V and J genes are TRBV7-9 and TRBJ1-5; a weak D match, TRBD1 (5 bases). The CDR3 is 13 residues long. Trimming took 6 bases from V and 2 from J, leaving 8 bases between them. Germline CDR1 is SEHNR and CDR2 is FQNEAQ (reference sequence). CDR3 nucleotide sequence: TGTGCCAGCAGTGGGGGGGGCAATCAGCCCCAGCATTTT. Translated, it gives CASSGGGNQPQHF.

The chain joins TRBV7-2 to TRBJ2-5; D is perhaps TRBD1 (6 bases). From germline, CDR1 is SGHTA and CDR2 FQGNSA. The CDR3 has 15 amino acids. V was cut by 2 bases and J by 1 base, with 11 bases left in between. In DNA, the CDR3 is TGTGCCAGCAGCTTACGTACAGGGATCCAAGAGACCCAGTACTTC. It is translated as CASSLRTGIQETQYF.

The chain is built from TRBV29-1 and TRBJ2-6, with D possibly called TRBD1 or TRBD2 (5 bases each). The CDR3 totals 18 residues. The germline gives CDR1 SQVTM, CDR2 ANQGSEA. V was clipped by 0 bases and J by 0 bases, with 15 bases between them. CDR3 protein: CSVEDREGLSSGANVLTF. CDR3 sequence (DNA): TGCAGCGTTGAAGATCGTGAGGGGCTTAGCTCTGGGGCCAACGTCCTGACTTTC.

V usage is TRBV4-1 and J usage is TRBJ2-4; D unclear. The CDR3 is 15 amino acids. Trimming pared 1 base from V and 0 bases from J, leaving 7 bases between. CDR1 is MGHRA and CDR2 is YSYEKL in the germline V gene. In DNA form, the CDR3 reads TGCGCCAGCAGCCAAGTATTACTAGCCAAAAACATTCAGTACTTC. Translated: CASSQVLLAKNIQYF.

This chain connects TRBV6-6 to TRBJ2-1, with D possibly being TRBD2 (7 bases). Germline values: CDR1 MNHNY, CDR2 SVGAGI (reference sequence). Trimming left V 11 bases short and J 4 bases short, with 21 bases between. The length of the CDR3 is 15 residues. CDR3 sequence reads: CAGQRGGELYNEQFF. As DNA, the CDR3 is TGTGCCGGACAGAGGGGAGGGGAACTTTACAATGAGCAGTTCTTC.

The chain carries TRBV10-2 and TRBJ2-7; D not resolved. The V gene lost 7 bases and the J gene lost 0 bases, with 4 bases spanning the gap. Germline V gene data show CDR1 as WSHSY and CDR2 as SAAADI. This CDR3 region has 11 residues. The CDR3 DNA is TGCGCCAGCACCCCCTCCTACGAGCAGTACTTC. Protein product: CASTPSYEQYF.

This chain uses TRBV27 with TRBJ2-5; 7 bases line up with TRBD1. The CDR3 is 13 amino acids. The V and J ends lost 5 bases and 2 bases, in that order; junction bases with no gene match: 2. Per the germline V gene, CDR1 is MNHEY and CDR2 is SMNVEV (reference sequence). The CDR3 here is CASSGDSQETQYF. The CDR3 coding sequence is TGTGCCAGCAGTGGGGACAGTCAAGAGACCCAGTACTTC.

The genes are TRBV29-1 and TRBJ2-6; 7 nucleotides match TRBD1. The V gene end was trimmed by 4 bases and the J gene end by 2 bases; junction bases not matched to a gene: 11. Germline V gene data show CDR1 as SQVTM and CDR2 as ANQGSEA. The CDR3 spans 17 residues. In nucleotides, the CDR3 is TGCAGCGTTGGCATAAGACAGGGAAGGGCTGGGGCCAACGTCCTGACTTTC. Its translation: CSVGIRQGRAGANVLTF. The full variable domain, completed using reference TRBV29-1 and TRBJ2-6, is SAVISQKPSRDICQRGTSLTIQCQVDSQVTMMFWYRQQPGQSLTLIATANQGSEATYESGFVIDKFPISRPNLTFSTLTVSNMSPEDSSIYLCSVGIRQGRAGANVLTFGAGSRLTVL.

J is TRBJ2-7 and V is TRBV6-1; 14 nucleotides align to TRBD2. The CDR3 runs to 14 residues. Trimming took 8 bases from V and 5 from J; bases not matched to a gene: 5. Per germline, CDR1 MNHNS and CDR2 SASEGT. The CDR3 is CASGGLAGEDEQYF. CDR3 in DNA: TGTGCCAGCGGGGGACTAGCGGGAGAGGACGAGCAGTACTTC.